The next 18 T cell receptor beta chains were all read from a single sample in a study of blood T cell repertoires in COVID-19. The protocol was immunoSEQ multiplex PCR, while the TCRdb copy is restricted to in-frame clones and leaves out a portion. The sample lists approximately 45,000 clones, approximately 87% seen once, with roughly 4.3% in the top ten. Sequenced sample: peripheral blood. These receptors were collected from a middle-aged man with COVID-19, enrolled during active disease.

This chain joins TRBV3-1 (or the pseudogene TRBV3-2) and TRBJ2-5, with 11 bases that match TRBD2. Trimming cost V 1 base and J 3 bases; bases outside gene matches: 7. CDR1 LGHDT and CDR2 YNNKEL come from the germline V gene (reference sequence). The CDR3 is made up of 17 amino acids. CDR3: CASSQGPGLAEKETQYF. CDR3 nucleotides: TGTGCCAGCAGCCAAGGGCCGGGACTAGCGGAAAAAGAGACCCAGTACTTC.

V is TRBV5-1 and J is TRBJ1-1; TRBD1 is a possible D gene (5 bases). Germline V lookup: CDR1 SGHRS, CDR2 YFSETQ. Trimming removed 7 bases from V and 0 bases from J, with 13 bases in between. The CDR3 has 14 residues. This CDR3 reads CASSTGFMNTEAFF. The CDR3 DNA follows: TGCGCCAGCTCCACAGGCTTCATGAACACTGAAGCTTTCTTT.

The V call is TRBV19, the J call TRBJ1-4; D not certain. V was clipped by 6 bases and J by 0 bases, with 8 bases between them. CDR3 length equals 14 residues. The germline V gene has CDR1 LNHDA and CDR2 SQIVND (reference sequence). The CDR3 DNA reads TGTGCCAGTAGACGGGAGTCAACTAATGAAAAACTGTTTTTT. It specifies CASRRESTNEKLFF.

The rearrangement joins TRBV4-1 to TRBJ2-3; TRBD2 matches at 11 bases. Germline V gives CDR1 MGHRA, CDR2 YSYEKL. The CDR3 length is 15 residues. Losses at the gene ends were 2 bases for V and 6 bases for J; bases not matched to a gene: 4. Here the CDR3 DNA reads TGCGCCAGCAGCCAACGGATAGCGGGAGGGGATACGCAGTATTTT. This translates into CASSQRIAGGDTQYF.

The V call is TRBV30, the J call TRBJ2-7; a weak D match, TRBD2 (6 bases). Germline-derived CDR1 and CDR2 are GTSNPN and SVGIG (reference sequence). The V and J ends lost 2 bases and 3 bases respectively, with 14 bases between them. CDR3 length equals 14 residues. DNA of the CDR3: TGTGCCTGGAGTAGGGGCGGGGTAAGCTACGAGCAGTACTTC. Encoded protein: CAWSRGGVSYEQYF.

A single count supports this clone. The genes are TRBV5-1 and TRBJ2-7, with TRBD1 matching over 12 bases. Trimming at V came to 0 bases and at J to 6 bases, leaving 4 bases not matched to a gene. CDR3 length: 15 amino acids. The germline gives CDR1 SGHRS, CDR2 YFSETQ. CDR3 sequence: CASSLGGQGAVEQYF. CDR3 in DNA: TGCGCCAGCAGCTTGGGGGGACAGGGGGCCGTCGAGCAGTACTTC.

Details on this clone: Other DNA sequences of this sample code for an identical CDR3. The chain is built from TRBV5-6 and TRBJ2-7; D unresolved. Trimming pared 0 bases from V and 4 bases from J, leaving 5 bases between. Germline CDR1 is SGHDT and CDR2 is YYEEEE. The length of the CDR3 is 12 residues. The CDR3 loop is CASSLGTYEQYF. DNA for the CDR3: TGTGCCAGCAGCTTGGGCACTTACGAGCAGTACTTC.

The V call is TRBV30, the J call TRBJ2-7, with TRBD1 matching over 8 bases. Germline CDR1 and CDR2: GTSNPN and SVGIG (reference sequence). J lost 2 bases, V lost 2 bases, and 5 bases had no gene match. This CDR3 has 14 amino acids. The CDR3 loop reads CAWSIGQGPYEQYF. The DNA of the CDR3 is TGTGCCTGGAGTATCGGACAGGGCCCCTACGAGCAGTACTTC.

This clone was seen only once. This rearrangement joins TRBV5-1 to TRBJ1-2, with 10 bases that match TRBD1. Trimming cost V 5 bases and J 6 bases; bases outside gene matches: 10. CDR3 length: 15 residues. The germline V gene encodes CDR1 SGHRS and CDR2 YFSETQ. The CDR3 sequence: CASRAFGTGDDGYTF. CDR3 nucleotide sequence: TGCGCCAGCAGGGCCTTTGGGACAGGGGATGATGGCTACACCTTC.

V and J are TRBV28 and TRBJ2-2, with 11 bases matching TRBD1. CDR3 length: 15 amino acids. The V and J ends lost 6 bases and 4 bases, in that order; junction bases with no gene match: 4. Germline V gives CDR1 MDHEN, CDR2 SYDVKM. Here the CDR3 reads CASSRDRGFTGELFF. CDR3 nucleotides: TGTGCCAGCAGCCGGGACAGGGGGTTCACCGGGGAGCTGTTTTTT.

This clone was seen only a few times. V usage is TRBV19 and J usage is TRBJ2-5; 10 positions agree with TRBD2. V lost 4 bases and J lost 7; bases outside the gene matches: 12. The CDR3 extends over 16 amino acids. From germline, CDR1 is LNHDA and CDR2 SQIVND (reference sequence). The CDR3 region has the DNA TGTGCCAGTAGTAGACTAGCGGGTACCATGAGCGCGACCCAGTACTTC. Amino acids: CASSRLAGTMSATQYF.

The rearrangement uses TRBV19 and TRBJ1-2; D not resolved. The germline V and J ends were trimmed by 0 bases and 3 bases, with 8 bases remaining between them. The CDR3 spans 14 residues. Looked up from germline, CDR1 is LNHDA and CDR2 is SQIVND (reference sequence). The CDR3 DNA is TGTGCCAGTAGTATAGATCGCGGGGACTATGGCTACACCTTC. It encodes CASSIDRGDYGYTF.

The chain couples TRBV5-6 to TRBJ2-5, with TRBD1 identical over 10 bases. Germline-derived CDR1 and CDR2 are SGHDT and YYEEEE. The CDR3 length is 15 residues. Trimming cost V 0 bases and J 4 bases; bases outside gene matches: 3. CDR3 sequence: CASSLGDRGGETQYF. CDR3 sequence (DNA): TGTGCCAGCAGCTTGGGGGACAGGGGAGGAGAGACCCAGTACTTC.

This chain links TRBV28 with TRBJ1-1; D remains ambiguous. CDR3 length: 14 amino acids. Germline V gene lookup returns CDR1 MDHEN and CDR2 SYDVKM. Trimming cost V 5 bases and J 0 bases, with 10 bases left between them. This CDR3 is CASSPPRLNTEAFF. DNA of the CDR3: TGTGCCAGCAGTCCCCCTCGGTTGAACACTGAAGCTTTCTTT.

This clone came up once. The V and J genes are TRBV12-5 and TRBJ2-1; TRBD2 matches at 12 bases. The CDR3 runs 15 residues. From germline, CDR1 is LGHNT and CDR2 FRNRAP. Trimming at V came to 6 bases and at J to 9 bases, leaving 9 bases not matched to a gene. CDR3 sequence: CASGGTSGQKGEQFF. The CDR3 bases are TGTGCTAGTGGGGGGACTAGCGGGCAAAAAGGTGAGCAGTTCTTC.

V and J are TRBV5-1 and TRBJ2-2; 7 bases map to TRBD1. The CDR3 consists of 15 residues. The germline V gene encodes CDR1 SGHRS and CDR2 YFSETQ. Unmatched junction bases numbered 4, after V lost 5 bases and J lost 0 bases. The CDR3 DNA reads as TGCGCCAGCAGTCCCGGGACAGCGAACACCGGGGAGCTGTTTTTT. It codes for CASSPGTANTGELFF.

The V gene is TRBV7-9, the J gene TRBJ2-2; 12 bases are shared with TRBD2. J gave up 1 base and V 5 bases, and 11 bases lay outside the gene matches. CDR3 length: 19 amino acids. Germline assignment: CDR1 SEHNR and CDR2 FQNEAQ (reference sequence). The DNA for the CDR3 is TGTGCCAGCAGCCCTACTAGCGGGGGGACCAATAGGAACACCGGGGAGCTGTTTTTT. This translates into CASSPTSGGTNRNTGELFF.

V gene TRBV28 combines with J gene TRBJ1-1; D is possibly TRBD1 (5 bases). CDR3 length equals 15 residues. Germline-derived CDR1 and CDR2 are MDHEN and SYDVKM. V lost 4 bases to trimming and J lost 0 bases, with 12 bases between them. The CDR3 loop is CASSSQTAMNTEAFF. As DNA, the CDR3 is TGTGCCAGCAGTTCCCAGACAGCCATGAACACTGAAGCTTTCTTT.